This T cell receptor (beta chain) was recorded in a study of shared clonotypes between healthy human individuals. Study findings and constraints: What naive subsets generally showed was a larger estimated richness than memory subsets showed.

Naive CD8 cells lacked CD45RO and underwent positive selection for CCR7, leaving out terminally differentiated effector memory CD45RA+ cells. As to this clone: The antigen is undetermined.

V shed 4 bases, J shed 6 bases, and the junction held 4 bases outside the gene matches. CDR3 length equals 12 residues. The germline V gene encodes CDR1 SGHRS and CDR2 YFSETQ. The data were produced by immunoSEQ multiplex PCR, yet TCRdb's version contains in-frame clones alone and is incomplete. This sample has around 620,000 clones; 85% to 95% occur once, and the top ten carry about 0.11%. The chain carries TRBV5-1 and TRBJ2-7, with TRBD1 identical over 7 bases. This receptor was taken from a woman between 25 and 40 years old in good health. The sequencing sample was made of naive CD8+ T cells sorted from blood. The CDR3 here is CASSPTGSEQYF. Written as DNA, the CDR3 is TGCGCCAGCAGCCCGACAGGGTCCGAGCAGTACTTC.